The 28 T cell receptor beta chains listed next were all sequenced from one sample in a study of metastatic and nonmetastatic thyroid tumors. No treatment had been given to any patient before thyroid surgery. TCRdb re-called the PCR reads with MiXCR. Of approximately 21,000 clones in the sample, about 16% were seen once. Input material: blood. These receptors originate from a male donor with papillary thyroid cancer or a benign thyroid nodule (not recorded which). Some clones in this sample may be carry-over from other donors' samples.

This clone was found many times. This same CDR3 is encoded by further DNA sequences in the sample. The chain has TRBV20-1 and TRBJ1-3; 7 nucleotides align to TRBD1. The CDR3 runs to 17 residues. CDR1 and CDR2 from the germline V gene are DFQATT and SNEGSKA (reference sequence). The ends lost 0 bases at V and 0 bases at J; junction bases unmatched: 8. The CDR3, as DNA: TGCAGTGCTAGAGATCGGGAGGGACAGCTCTCTGGAAACACCATATATTTT. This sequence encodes CSARDREGQLSGNTIYF.

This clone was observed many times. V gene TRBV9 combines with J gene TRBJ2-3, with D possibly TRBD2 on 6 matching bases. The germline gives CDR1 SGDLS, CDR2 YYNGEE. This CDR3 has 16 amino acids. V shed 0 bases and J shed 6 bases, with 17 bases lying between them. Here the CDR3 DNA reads TGTGCCAGCAGCGTAGATGCGAGCGGAGGGAGGGATACGCAGTATTTT. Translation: CASSVDASGGRDTQYF. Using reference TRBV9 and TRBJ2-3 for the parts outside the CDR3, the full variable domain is DSGVTQTPKHLITATGQRVTLRCSPRSGDLSVYWYQQSLDQGLQFLIQYYNGEERAKGNILERFSAQQFPDLHSELNLSSLELGDSALYFCASSVDASGGRDTQYFGPGTRLTVL.

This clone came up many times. The CDR3 sequence is CASSSLFASNEQYF. Written as DNA, the CDR3 is TGTGCCAGCAGCTCTCTATTTGCTTCAAACGAGCAGTACTTC. The genes are TRBV7-9 and TRBJ2-7; D remains ambiguous. Trimming cost V 4 bases and J 5 bases, with 15 bases left between them. The germline gives CDR1 SEHNR, CDR2 FQNEAQ (reference sequence). The CDR3 totals 14 residues.

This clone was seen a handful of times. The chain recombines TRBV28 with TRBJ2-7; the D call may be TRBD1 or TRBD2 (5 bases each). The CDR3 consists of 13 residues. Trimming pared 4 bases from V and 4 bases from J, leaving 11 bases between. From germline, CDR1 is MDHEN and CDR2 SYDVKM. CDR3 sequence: CASSSGGLYEQYF. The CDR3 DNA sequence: TGTGCCAGCAGTTCTGGGGGTTTATACGAGCAGTACTTC.

The CDR3 here is CAWTGLAGTYEQYF. As DNA, the CDR3 is TGTGCCTGGACGGGACTAGCGGGTACCTACGAGCAGTACTTC. The chain joins TRBV30 to TRBJ2-7; TRBD2 aligns across 12 bases. Unmatched junction bases numbered 3, after V lost 4 bases and J lost 2 bases. This CDR3 is built from 14 residues. CDR1 is GTSNPN, CDR2 SVGIG, per germline (reference sequence).

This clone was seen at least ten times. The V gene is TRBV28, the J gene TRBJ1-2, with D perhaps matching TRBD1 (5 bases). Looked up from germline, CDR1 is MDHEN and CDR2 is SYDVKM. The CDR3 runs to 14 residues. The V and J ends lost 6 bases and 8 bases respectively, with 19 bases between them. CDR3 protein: CASRPLGVGGGYTF. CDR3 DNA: TGTGCCAGCAGGCCTCTTGGGGTGGGGGGGGGCTACACCTTC.

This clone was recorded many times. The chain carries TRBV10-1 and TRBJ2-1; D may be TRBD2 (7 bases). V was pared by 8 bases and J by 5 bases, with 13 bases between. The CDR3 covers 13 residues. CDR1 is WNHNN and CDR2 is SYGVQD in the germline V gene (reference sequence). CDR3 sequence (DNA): TGCGCCAGCCGAGGCGGGGGCGACAATGAGCAGTTCTTC. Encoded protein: CASRGGGDNEQFF.

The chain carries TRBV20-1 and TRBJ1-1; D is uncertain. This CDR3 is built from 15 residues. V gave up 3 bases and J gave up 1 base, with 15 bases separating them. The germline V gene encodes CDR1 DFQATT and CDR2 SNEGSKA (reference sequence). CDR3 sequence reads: CSASKVGSENTEAFF. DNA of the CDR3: TGCAGTGCTAGCAAAGTTGGGTCGGAGAACACTGAAGCTTTCTTT.

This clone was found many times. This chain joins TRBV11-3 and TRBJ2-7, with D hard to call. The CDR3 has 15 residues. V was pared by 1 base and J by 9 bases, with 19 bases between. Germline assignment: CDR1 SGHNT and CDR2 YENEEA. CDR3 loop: CASSLARERAMGQYF. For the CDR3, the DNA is TGTGCCAGCAGCTTAGCGAGAGAAAGGGCCATGGGGCAGTACTTC.

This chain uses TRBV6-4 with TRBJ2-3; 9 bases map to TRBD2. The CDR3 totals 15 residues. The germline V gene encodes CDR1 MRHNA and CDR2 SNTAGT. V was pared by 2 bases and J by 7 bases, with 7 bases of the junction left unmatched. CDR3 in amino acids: CASSDRLAGPYTQYF. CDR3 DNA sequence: TGTGCCAGCAGTGACCGTCTAGCGGGACCATATACGCAGTATTTT.

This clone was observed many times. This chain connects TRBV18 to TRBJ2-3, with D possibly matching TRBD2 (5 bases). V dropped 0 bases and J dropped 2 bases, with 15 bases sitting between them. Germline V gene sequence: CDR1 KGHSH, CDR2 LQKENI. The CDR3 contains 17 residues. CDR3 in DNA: TGTGCCAGCTCACCACCACGGCTAGCCCTAACCACAGATACGCAGTATTTT. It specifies CASSPPRLALTTDTQYF.

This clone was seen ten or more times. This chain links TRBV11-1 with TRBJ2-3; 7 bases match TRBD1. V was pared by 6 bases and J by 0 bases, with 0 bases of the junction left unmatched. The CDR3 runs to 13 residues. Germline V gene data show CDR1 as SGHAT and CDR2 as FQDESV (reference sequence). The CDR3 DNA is TGTGCCAGCAGACAGGGGAGCACAGATACGCAGTATTTT. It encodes CASRQGSTDTQYF.

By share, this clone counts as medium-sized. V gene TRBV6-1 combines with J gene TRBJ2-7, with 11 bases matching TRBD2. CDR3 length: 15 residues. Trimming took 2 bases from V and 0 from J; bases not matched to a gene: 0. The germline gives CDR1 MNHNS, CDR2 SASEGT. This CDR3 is CASSETSGSSYEQYF. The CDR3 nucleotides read TGTGCCAGCAGTGAAACTAGCGGGAGCTCCTACGAGCAGTACTTC.

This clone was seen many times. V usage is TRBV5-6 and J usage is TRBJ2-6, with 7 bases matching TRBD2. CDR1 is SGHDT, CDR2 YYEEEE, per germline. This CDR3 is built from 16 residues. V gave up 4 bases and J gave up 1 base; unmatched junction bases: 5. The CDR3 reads CASSPGGGSGANVLTF. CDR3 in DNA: TGTGCCAGCAGCCCGGGAGGCGGTTCTGGGGCCAACGTCCTGACTTTC. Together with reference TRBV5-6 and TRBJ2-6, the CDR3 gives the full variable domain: DAGVTQSPTHLIKTRGQQVTLRCSPKSGHDTVSWYQQALGQGPQFIFQYYEEEERQRGNFPDRFSGHQFPNYSSELNVNALLLGDSALYLCASSPGGGSGANVLTFGAGSRLTVL.

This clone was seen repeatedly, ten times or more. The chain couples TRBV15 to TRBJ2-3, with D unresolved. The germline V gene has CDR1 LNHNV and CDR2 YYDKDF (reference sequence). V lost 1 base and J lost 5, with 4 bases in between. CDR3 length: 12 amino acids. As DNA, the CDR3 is TGTGCCACCAGCAGAGTACGAGATACGCAGTATTTT. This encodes CATSRVRDTQYF.

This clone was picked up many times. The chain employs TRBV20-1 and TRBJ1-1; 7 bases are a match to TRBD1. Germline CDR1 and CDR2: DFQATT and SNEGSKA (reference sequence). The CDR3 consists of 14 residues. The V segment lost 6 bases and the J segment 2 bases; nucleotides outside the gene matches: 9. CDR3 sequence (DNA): TGCAGTGCCCATCAGGGACAGTCCAACACTGAAGCTTTCTTT. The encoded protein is CSAHQGQSNTEAFF.

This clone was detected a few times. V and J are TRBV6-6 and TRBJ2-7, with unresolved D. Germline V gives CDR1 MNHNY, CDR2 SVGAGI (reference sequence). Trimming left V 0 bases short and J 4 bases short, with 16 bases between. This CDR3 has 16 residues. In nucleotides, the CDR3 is TGTGCCAGCAGTTACTCGACCCCGACGGTAGGGTACGAGCAGTACTTC. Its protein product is CASSYSTPTVGYEQYF.

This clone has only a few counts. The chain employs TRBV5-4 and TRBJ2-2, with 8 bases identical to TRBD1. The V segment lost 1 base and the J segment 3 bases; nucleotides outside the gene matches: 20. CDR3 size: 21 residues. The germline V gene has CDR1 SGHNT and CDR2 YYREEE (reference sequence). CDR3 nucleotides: TGTGCCAGCAGCTTGCCTCCCGGACAGGGCGACTCAAGGGGGTACACCGGGGAGCTGTTTTTT. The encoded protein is CASSLPPGQGDSRGYTGELFF. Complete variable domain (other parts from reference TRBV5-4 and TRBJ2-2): ETGVTQSPTHLIKTRGQQVTLRCSSQSGHNTVSWYQQALGQGPQFIFQYYREEENGRGNFPPRFSGLQFPNYSSELNVNALELDDSALYLCASSLPPGQGDSRGYTGELFFGEGSRLTVL.

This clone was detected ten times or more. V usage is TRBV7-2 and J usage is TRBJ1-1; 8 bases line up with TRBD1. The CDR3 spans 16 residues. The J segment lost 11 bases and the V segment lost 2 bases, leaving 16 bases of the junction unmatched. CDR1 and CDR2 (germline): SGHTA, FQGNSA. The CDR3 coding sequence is TGTGCCAGCAGCTTAACGTTAGGACAGGGAATTCCCGTGGCTTTCTTT. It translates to CASSLTLGQGIPVAFF.

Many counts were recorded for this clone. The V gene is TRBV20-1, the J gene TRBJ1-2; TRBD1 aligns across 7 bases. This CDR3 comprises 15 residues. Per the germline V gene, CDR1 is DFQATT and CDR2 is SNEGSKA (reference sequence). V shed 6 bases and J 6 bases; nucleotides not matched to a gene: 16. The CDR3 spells CSAPTVVGGPNGYTF. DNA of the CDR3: TGCAGTGCCCCCACTGTCGTAGGGGGCCCCAATGGCTACACCTTC.

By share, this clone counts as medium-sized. The CDR3 DNA reads as TGTGCCACCAGCAGAGAAAACAGGGGTTTCTCACCCCTCCACTTT. Protein sequence: CATSRENRGFSPLHF. The chain has TRBV15 and TRBJ1-6; TRBD1 aligns across 7 bases. The CDR3 length is 15 residues. V lost 0 bases to trimming and J lost 10 bases; unmatched junction nucleotides: 6. Looked up from germline, CDR1 is LNHNV and CDR2 is YYDKDF (reference sequence).

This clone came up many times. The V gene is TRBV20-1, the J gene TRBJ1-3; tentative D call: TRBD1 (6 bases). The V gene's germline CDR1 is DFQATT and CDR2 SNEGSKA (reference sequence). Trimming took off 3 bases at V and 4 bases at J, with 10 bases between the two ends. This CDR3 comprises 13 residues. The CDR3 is CSARRTAGNTIYF. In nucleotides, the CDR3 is TGCAGTGCTAGGCGGACAGCAGGAAACACCATATATTTT.

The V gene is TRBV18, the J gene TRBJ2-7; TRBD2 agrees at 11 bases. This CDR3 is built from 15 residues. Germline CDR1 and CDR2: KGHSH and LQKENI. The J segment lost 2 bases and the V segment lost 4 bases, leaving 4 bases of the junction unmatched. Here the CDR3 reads CASSRLAGPTYEQYF. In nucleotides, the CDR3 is TGTGCCAGCTCACGACTAGCGGGACCTACCTACGAGCAGTACTTC.

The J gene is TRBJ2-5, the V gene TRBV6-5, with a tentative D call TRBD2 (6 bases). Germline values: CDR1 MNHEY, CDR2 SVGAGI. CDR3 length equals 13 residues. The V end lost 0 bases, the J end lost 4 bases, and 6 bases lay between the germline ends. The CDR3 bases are TGTGCCAGCAGTTACTCGGGGGGAGAGACCCAGTACTTC. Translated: CASSYSGGETQYF.

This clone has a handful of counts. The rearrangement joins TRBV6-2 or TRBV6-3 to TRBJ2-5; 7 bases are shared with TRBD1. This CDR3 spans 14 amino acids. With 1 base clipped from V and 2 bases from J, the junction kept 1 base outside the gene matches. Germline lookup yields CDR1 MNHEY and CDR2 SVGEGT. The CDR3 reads CASSYWGQQETQYF. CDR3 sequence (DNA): TGTGCCAGCAGTTACTGGGGACAGCAAGAGACCCAGTACTTC.

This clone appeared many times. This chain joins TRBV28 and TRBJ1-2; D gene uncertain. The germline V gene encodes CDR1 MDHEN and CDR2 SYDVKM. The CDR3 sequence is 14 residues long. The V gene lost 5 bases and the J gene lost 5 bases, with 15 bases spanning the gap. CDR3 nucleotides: TGTGCCAGCAGTGTACAGTTGGCCAGATATGGCTACACCTTC. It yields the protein CASSVQLARYGYTF.

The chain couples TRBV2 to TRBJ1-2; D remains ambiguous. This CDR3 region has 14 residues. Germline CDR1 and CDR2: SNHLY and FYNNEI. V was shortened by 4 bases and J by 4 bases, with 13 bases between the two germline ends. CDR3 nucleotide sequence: TGTGCCAGCAGTGTTCCGAGGGTCCTCTATGGCTACACCTTC. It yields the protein CASSVPRVLYGYTF.

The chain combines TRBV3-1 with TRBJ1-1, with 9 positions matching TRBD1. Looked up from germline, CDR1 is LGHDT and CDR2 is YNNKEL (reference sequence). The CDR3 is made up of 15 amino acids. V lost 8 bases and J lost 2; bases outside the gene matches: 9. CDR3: CASVPGQGFNTEAFF. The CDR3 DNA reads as TGTGCCAGCGTCCCGGGACAGGGATTCAACACTGAAGCTTTCTTT.